Detailed here is one T cell receptor beta chain. Its antigen is currently unknown. The record originates from a study of OX40 agonist ivuxolimab in advanced cancers. Germline loops: CDR1 LNHDA, CDR2 SQIVND (reference sequence). Trimming took 7 bases from V and 6 from J; bases not matched to a gene: 8. The CDR3 runs 13 residues. The table came from immunoSEQ multiplex PCR; TCRdb's copy has only in-frame clones and leaves some out. This table has some 80,000 clones, 84% appearing once. Study findings and constraints: On average, CD8+ T cells showed a greater number of expanded clones than CD4+. Antigens targeted by the expanded peripheral T cells were not determined.

This clonotype was obtained from an adult with an advanced solid tumor such as melanoma, head and neck, liver or kidney cancer. The genes are TRBV19 and TRBJ1-1, with 7 bases matching TRBD1. This material consisted of CD4+ or CD8+ T cells sorted from blood, taken in a trial of the OX40 agonist ivuxolimab. The CDR3 coding sequence is TGTGCCAGTACTTCACACAGGGGTTCTGAAGCTTTCTTT. Its protein is CASTSHRGSEAFF.